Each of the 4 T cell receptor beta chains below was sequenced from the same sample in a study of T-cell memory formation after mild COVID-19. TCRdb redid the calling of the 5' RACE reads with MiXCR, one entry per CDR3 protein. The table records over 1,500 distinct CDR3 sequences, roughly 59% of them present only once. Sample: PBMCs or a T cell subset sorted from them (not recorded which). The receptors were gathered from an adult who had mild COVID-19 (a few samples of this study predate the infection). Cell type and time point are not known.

The CDR3 DNA reads TGCGCCAGCAGCCAAGATACCTACTCTGGGGCCAACGTCCTGACTTTC. Protein: CASSQDTYSGANVLTF. The chain is built from TRBV4-1 and TRBJ2-6; the D is unclear. The CDR3 is made up of 16 amino acids. Looked up from germline, CDR1 is MGHRA and CDR2 is YSYEKL. The V end lost 0 bases, the J end lost 0 bases, and 6 bases lay between the germline ends.

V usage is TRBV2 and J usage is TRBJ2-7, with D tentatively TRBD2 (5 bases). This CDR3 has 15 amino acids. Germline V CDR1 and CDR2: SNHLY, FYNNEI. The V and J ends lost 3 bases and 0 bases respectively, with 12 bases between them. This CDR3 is CASSDGLAVSYEQYF. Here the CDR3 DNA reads TGTGCCAGCAGTGATGGGCTAGCTGTCTCCTACGAGCAGTACTTC.

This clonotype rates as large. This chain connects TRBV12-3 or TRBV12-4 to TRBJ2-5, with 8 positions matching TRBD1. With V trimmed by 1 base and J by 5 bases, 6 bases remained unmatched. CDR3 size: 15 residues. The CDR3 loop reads CASSLVRGLSETQYF. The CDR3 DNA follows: TGTGCCAGCAGTTTAGTCAGGGGGCTATCGGAGACCCAGTACTTC.

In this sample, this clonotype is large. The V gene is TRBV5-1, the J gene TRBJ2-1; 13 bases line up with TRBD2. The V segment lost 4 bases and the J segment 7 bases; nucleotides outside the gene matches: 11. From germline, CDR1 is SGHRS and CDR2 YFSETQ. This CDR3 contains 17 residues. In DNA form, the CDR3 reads TGCGCCAGCAGCCCCTCCCCACTAGCGGGGGGGCGTAATGAGCAGTTCTTC. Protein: CASSPSPLAGGRNEQFF.